These T cell receptor beta chains were read from a single sample in a study of blood T cell repertoires in COVID-19. Sequencing was performed with immunoSEQ multiplex PCR; in TCRdb, only in-frame clones are kept and a portion is missing. The table has more than 200,000 clones, 88% seen once; the top ten hold 2% to 2.5%. Material for sequencing was peripheral blood. The source of these receptors is a woman aged 35 to 49 who had recovered from COVID-19. CDR3s include the opening cysteine and the closing phenylalanine or tryptophan. The order of the fields is clone size, V gene, J gene, D gene, CDR3 DNA, CDR3 protein. The D gene is left open where the match is weak. Rows may omit the clone size; those that give it use once, few, many or a size class.

.	TRBV12-3/TRBV12-4	TRBJ2-7	TRBD2	TGTGCCAGCAGTCGACTAGCGTACTACGAGCAGTACTTC	CASSRLAYYEQYF
.	TRBV5-4	TRBJ1-2	.	TGTGCCAGCAGCCTACCCAGGGTGGGCTACACCTTC	CASSLPRVGYTF
few	TRBV5-6	TRBJ1-2	.	TGTGCCAGCAGCTTTGTAGCTAACTATGGCTACACCTTC	CASSFVANYGYTF
few	TRBV19	TRBJ1-5	.	TGTGCCAGCAAGCAGGGTTTCAATCAGCCCCAGCATTTT	CASKQGFNQPQHF
.	TRBV7-9	TRBJ2-5	.	TGTGCCAGCAGCTTGAGGACTGACGAGACCCAGTACTTC	CASSLRTDETQYF
.	TRBV6-2/TRBV6-3	TRBJ2-2	.	TGTGCCAGCAGTACGGGACTGATAAACACCGGGGAGCTGTTTTTT	CASSTGLINTGELFF
.	TRBV6-6	TRBJ1-2	TRBD1	TGTGCCGGCAAAACAGGGGCCAACTATGGCTACACCTTC	CAGKTGANYGYTF
.	TRBV4-3	TRBJ2-6	TRBD2	TGCGCCAGCAGCCGCGGACTAGCGGGGGCCAACCAAGCGACTGGGGCCAACGTCCTGACTTTC	CASSRGLAGANQATGANVLTF
once	TRBV19	TRBJ1-5	.	TGTGCCAGTAGTAGAATACTTGCTAGCGATGCCTTAAATCAGCCCCAGCATTTT	CASSRILASDALNQPQHF
.	TRBV19	TRBJ1-1	.	TGTGCCAGTAGTAATAACAGGGCGAACACTGAAGCTTTCTTT	CASSNNRANTEAFF
.	TRBV4-1	TRBJ2-3	.	TGCGCCAGCAGCCAAGATTTTCATAGCGGATTAACTAGCACAGATACGCAGTATTTT	CASSQDFHSGLTSTDTQYF
.	TRBV4-3	TRBJ2-3	TRBD2	TGCGCCAGCAGCCAAGCCCCGCGCCGGGACTACACAGATACGCAGTATTTT	CASSQAPRRDYTDTQYF
.	TRBV6-2/TRBV6-3	TRBJ2-7	TRBD1	TGTGCCAGCAGTGACCGGGACAGGCCCTACGAGCAGTACTTC	CASSDRDRPYEQYF
.	TRBV6-5	TRBJ2-3	.	TGTGCCAGCAGTTTTCAGGGTGGGGTTGTGAATACGCAGTATTTT	CASSFQGGVVNTQYF
.	TRBV9	TRBJ2-3	TRBD2	TGTGCCAGCAGCGCGACTAGCTACCTCACAGATACGCAGTATTTT	CASSATSYLTDTQYF
.	TRBV6-6	TRBJ1-6	.	TGTGCCAGCAGTTCTCGACAGAGTAACTCACCCCTCCACTTT	CASSSRQSNSPLHF
.	TRBV7-9	TRBJ2-3	TRBD2	TGTGCCAGCAGCTCACGGACTAGCGGGGCCACAGATACGCAGTATTTT	CASSSRTSGATDTQYF
.	TRBV7-6	TRBJ2-1	TRBD2	TGTGCCAGCAGCTTAGGGCCTAGCGGAACCTACAATGAGCAGTTCTTC	CASSLGPSGTYNEQFF
once	TRBV19	TRBJ2-1	TRBD2	TGTGCCAGTAGTACCCTAGCGGGAGTCGCCTTTGAGCAGTTCTTC	CASSTLAGVAFEQFF
.	TRBV7-8	TRBJ2-7	TRBD1	TGTGCCAGCAGCTCCCTGACAGGGGCCTACGAGCAGTACTTC	CASSSLTGAYEQYF
.	TRBV5-1	TRBJ1-6	.	TGCGCCAGCCGCAGGGAACTTGCTCCCTCACCCCTCCACTTT	CASRRELAPSPLHF
once	TRBV9	TRBJ2-7	TRBD1	TGTGCCAGCAGCGCGGGGACAGTACGGGAGCAGTACTTC	CASSAGTVREQYF
.	TRBV4-1	TRBJ2-2	TRBD1	TGCGCCAGCAGCCAAGAAAGGACAGGGAACACCGGGGAGCTGTTTTTT	CASSQERTGNTGELFF
.	TRBV5-5	TRBJ1-5	.	TGTGCCAGCAGCTTGTTGGCGTCCCTAGGTGGGCCCCAGCATTTT	CASSLLASLGGPQHF
.	TRBV6-5	TRBJ2-3	.	TGTGCCAGCAGTTACTCAAGCGATACGCAGTATTTT	CASSYSSDTQYF
.	TRBV5-8	TRBJ1-2	TRBD1	TGTGCCAGCAGCTGGGACAGGGGGAACTATGGCTACACCTTC	CASSWDRGNYGYTF
.	TRBV7-3	TRBJ2-1	TRBD2	TGTGCCAGCACCACTAGCGCCCCGAGCTCCTACAATGAGCAGTTCTTC	CASTTSAPSSYNEQFF
.	TRBV5-1	TRBJ1-1	TRBD1	TGCGCCAGCAGCTCACCGGGACAGGGTGAAGCTTTCTTT	CASSSPGQGEAFF
.	TRBV7-2	TRBJ2-2	TRBD1	TGTGCCAGCAGCTCGGGACCGACAGGGTCCAACACCGGGGAGCTGTTTTTT	CASSSGPTGSNTGELFF
.	TRBV27	TRBJ1-2	TRBD1	TGTGCCAGCAGTTCCAAGACAGGGGGTGGCTACACCTTC	CASSSKTGGGYTF
few	TRBV11-2	TRBJ1-5	.	TGTGCCAGCAGTTTCACAGGTGACCAGCCCCAGCATTTT	CASSFTGDQPQHF
.	TRBV28	TRBJ2-7	.	TGTGCCAGCTGGCGGACACCCGTGATAAGCGAGCAGTACTTC	CASWRTPVISEQYF
.	TRBV28	TRBJ1-2	TRBD1	TGTGCCAGCAGCCTTCCGGGACAGGGCAAATATGGCTACACCTTC	CASSLPGQGKYGYTF
.	TRBV5-1	TRBJ2-7	TRBD2	TGCGCCAGCAGCTGGGGCGGCGGGGGAGACTACGAGCAGTACTTC	CASSWGGGGDYEQYF
once	TRBV4-3	TRBJ2-5	TRBD2	TGCGCCAGCAGCCAAACGGGGGGGCGAGAGACCCAGTACTTC	CASSQTGGRETQYF